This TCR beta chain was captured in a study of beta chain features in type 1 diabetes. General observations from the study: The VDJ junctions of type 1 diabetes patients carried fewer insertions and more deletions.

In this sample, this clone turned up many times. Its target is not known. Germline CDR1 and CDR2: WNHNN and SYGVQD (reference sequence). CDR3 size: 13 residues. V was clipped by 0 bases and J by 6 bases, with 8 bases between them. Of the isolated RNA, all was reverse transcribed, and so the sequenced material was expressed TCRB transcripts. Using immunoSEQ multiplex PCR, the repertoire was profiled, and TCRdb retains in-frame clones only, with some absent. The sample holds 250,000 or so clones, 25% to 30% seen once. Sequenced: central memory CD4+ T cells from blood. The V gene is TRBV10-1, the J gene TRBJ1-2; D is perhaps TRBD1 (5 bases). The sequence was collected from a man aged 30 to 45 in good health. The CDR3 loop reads CASSESTADGYTF. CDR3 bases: TGCGCCAGCAGTGAGTCGACAGCTGATGGCTACACCTTC.